The 12 T cell receptor beta chains below were found in one sample sequenced in a study of identifying expanded T cells in peripheral blood. TCRdb keeps only in-frame clones here, not all; method: immunoSEQ multiplex PCR. The table has about 130,000 clones, approximately 86% seen once. The sample was blood. The receptors were sampled from a person aged 18-69 years in good health.

The chain couples TRBV27 to TRBJ2-5; weak D call: TRBD1 (6 bases). Per the germline V gene, CDR1 is MNHEY and CDR2 is SMNVEV (reference sequence). The CDR3 totals 12 residues. Trimming took off 6 bases at V and 3 bases at J, with 8 bases between the two ends. CDR3 coding DNA: TGTGCCAGCAGCTCAGGGGAAGAGACCCAGTACTTC. This gives the protein CASSSGEETQYF.

V is TRBV7-9 and J is TRBJ2-3, with D possibly TRBD1 on 5 matching bases. This CDR3 has 13 amino acids. The V and J ends lost 5 bases and 4 bases respectively, with 10 bases between them. Germline V gene data show CDR1 as SEHNR and CDR2 as FQNEAQ (reference sequence). In nucleotides, the CDR3 is TGTGCCAGCAGCAACACGACAGCAGATACGCAGTATTTT. Translated, it gives CASSNTTADTQYF. The variable domain in full, with the rest retrieved from reference TRBV7-9 and TRBJ2-3, is DTGVSQNPRHKITKRGQNVTFRCDPISEHNRLYWYRQTLGQGPEFLTYFQNEAQLEKSRLLSDRFSAERPKGSFSTLEIQRTEQGDSAMYLCASSNTTADTQYFGPGTRLTVL.

The chain has TRBV5-4 and TRBJ2-5; D might be TRBD1 or TRBD2, each matching 5 bases. Trimming took off 0 bases at V and 5 bases at J, with 14 bases between the two ends. Per the germline V gene, CDR1 is SGHNT and CDR2 is YYREEE (reference sequence). This CDR3 is built from 15 residues. The CDR3 spells CASSLVGLGEETQYF. In DNA form, the CDR3 reads TGTGCCAGCAGCTTGGTTGGACTGGGGGAGGAGACCCAGTACTTC.

The genes are TRBV18 and TRBJ2-7; 7 nucleotides agree with TRBD1. Unmatched junction bases numbered 5, after V lost 4 bases and J lost 2 bases. Germline V gene lookup returns CDR1 KGHSH and CDR2 LQKENI. The CDR3 sequence is 14 residues long. The CDR3 nucleotides read TGTGCCAGCTCACGACCGGGACAGACCTACGAGCAGTACTTC. It yields the protein CASSRPGQTYEQYF.

The J gene is TRBJ2-1, the V gene TRBV2, with 9 bases aligning to TRBD1. The CDR3 runs 13 residues. Germline CDR1 SNHLY, CDR2 FYNNEI. V lost 10 bases and J lost 5; bases outside the gene matches: 6. The CDR3 region has the DNA TGTGCCAATACGGGACAGGGTAACAATGAGCAGTTCTTC. It codes for CANTGQGNNEQFF.

This clone was detected a few times. The V and J genes are TRBV30 and TRBJ2-5, with 10 bases lining up with TRBD2. J was trimmed by 2 bases and V by 2 bases; bases with no gene match: 8. The CDR3 has 16 amino acids. Germline CDR1 GTSNPN, CDR2 SVGIG (reference sequence). CDR3 residues: CAWSRGSGGLQETQYF. The CDR3 region has the DNA TGTGCCTGGAGTAGAGGTAGCGGGGGGCTTCAAGAGACCCAGTACTTC.

The rearrangement links TRBV7-9 to TRBJ1-4; D is unresolved. The V and J ends lost 5 bases and 8 bases respectively, with 18 bases between them. CDR1 SEHNR and CDR2 FQNEAQ come from the germline V gene (reference sequence). This CDR3 spans 15 amino acids. The CDR3 coding sequence is TGTGCCAGCAGCCCCATGGCAGGCCGATTGGAAAAACTGTTTTTT. Translating gives CASSPMAGRLEKLFF.

The chain recombines TRBV5-6 with TRBJ1-6; a possible D gene is TRBD1 (5 bases). The CDR3 is 12 amino acids. V gave up 4 bases and J gave up 10 bases, with 9 bases separating them. CDR1 is SGHDT, CDR2 YYEEEE, per germline. The CDR3 loop is CASSQTASPLHF. In DNA, the CDR3 is TGTGCCAGCAGCCAGACAGCCTCACCCCTCCACTTT.

CDR3 sequence: CASSEVGNTGELFF. CDR3 nucleotides: TGTGCCAGCAGTGAGGTTGGGAACACCGGGGAGCTGTTTTTT. The chain carries TRBV6-4 and TRBJ2-2; D gene ambiguous. Germline V lookup: CDR1 MRHNA, CDR2 SNTAGT. The CDR3 is 14 residues long. V lost 3 bases, J lost 1 base, and 6 bases lay in between.

CDR3 DNA: TGCAGCGTGGCCCGGCGCGGGGAGACCCAGTACTTC. It is translated as CSVARRGETQYF. The rearrangement joins TRBV29-1 to TRBJ2-5; a weak D match, TRBD2 (5 bases). The germline V and J ends were trimmed by 6 bases and 5 bases, with 13 bases remaining between them. There are 12 residues in the CDR3. The germline CDR1 and CDR2 sequences are SQVTM and ANQGSEA.

V is TRBV5-8 and J is TRBJ2-5; TRBD2 aligns across 10 bases. J gave up 1 base and V 4 bases, and 4 bases lay outside the gene matches. The CDR3 has 15 residues. Germline V CDR1 and CDR2: SGHTS, YDEGEE. The CDR3: CASSERGGIQETQYF. CDR3 nucleotides: TGTGCCAGCAGCGAGCGGGGGGGAATCCAAGAGACCCAGTACTTC.

The V gene is TRBV5-4, the J gene TRBJ1-5, with 7 bases matching TRBD1. Trimming cost V 4 bases and J 6 bases; bases outside gene matches: 7. The CDR3 runs to 14 residues. Germline V lookup: CDR1 SGHNT, CDR2 YYREEE (reference sequence). DNA of the CDR3: TGTGCCAGCAGCCTACAGGGGTTGGGTCAGCCCCAGCATTTT. This translates into CASSLQGLGQPQHF.